This T cell receptor beta chain was recorded in a study of T cell repertoires in cytomegalovirus infection. Study-wide background: TCR beta signatures that were public indicated CMV infection and matching HLA type.

This clonotype appeared a few times. Antigen: not known. Germline lookup yields CDR1 MRHNA and CDR2 SNTAGT. V trimming: 4 bases; J trimming: 8 bases; junction bases outside the gene matches: 3. The CDR3 is 14 residues long. Regarding the study as a whole: Cumulative frequency of public TCR beta families picked out carriers of CMV plus the relevant HLA. The ex vivo response was dominated by HLA-C-restricted CMV-specific TCR beta clonotypes.

TCRdb re-analysed the reads in MiXCR, keeping a single row per CDR3 protein. The profile shows 500,000 to 600,000 distinct CDR3 sequences, 15% to 20% of them singletons. The specimen was CD8+ T cells from PBMCs. The TCR comes from a human donor in good health (CMV status not recorded). Some clones in this sample may be carry-over from other donors' samples. V usage is TRBV6-4 and J usage is TRBJ2-1; 12 bases match TRBD2. CDR3 protein: CASSARTSGDEQFF. CDR3 DNA: TGTGCCAGCAGTGCCAGGACTAGCGGGGATGAGCAGTTCTTC.